Shown below are 20 T cell receptor beta chains from a single sample sequenced in a study of human T cells and chemical hapten exposure. Noted time point: patch test 3, about 24 weeks after DPC sensitization. As for treatment: therapeutic diphenylcyclopropenone sensitization with weekly scalp DPC. TCRdb used MiXCR to reprocess the RACE reads, holding one entry per CDR3 protein. The sample records roughly 84,000 distinct CDR3 sequences, 10% to 13% being singletons. The sequencing used whole blood, collected in connection with sensitization to the hapten diphenylcyclopropenone (DPC). Receptors originate from a woman aged 45-59 years with alopecia areata. Some clones in this sample may be carry-over from other donors' samples.

This clonotype showed up just a few times. V and J are TRBV7-2 and TRBJ2-5; 7 nucleotides align to TRBD1. Germline CDR1 SGHTA, CDR2 FQGNSA. The CDR3 consists of 14 residues. The junction had 2 bases not matched to a gene; V was cut back by 1 base and J by 3 bases. This CDR3 is CASSLGGTEETQYF. CDR3 DNA: TGTGCCAGCAGCTTAGGGGGGACAGAAGAGACCCAGTACTTC.

The sample holds many counts of this clonotype. This rearrangement joins TRBV20-1 to TRBJ2-1, with unresolved D. The CDR3 sequence is 15 residues long. The V end was cut by 3 bases, the J end by 5 bases, with 17 bases between. CDR1 and CDR2 from the germline V gene are DFQATT and SNEGSKA (reference sequence). The CDR3 nucleotides read TGCAGTGCTAGTTTAAGGGAAACGATTAACAATGAGCAGTTCTTC. As protein: CSASLRETINNEQFF.

This clonotype was recorded a few times. V is TRBV18 and J is TRBJ1-3; 7 positions agree with TRBD1. The trim removed 4 bases at V and 2 bases at J, leaving 5 bases unmatched. The CDR3 totals 15 residues. Germline values: CDR1 KGHSH, CDR2 LQKENI. The CDR3 bases are TGTGCCAGCTCACTGGACAGGACGACTGGAAACACCATATATTTT. It encodes CASSLDRTTGNTIYF.

This clonotype showed up many times. The J gene is TRBJ1-2, the V gene TRBV19; D remains ambiguous. The CDR3 loop spans 12 amino acids. Germline CDR1 and CDR2: LNHDA and SQIVND (reference sequence). V lost 7 bases and J 4 bases, leaving 10 bases between the germline ends. The CDR3 region is CASKKNSYGYTF. In DNA form, the CDR3 reads TGTGCCAGTAAGAAAAACAGCTATGGCTACACCTTC.

This clonotype was counted many times. The chain recombines TRBV12-3 or TRBV12-4 with TRBJ1-1, with D perhaps TRBD1 (6 bases). The CDR3 is made up of 14 amino acids. V lost 3 bases and J lost 3, with 11 bases in between. This CDR3 reads CASSFAGADTEAFF. The CDR3 nucleotides are TGTGCCAGCAGTTTCGCGGGGGCGGACACTGAAGCTTTCTTT.

The chain recombines TRBV5-1 with TRBJ1-1; D may be TRBD1 (5 bases). Between the trimmed V and J ends, which lost 3 bases and 2 bases, there was a span of 5 bases. Germline lookup yields CDR1 SGHRS and CDR2 YFSETQ. This CDR3 is 12 amino acids long. DNA of the CDR3: TGCGCCAGCAGCTGGGACAACACTGAAGCTTTCTTT. Protein: CASSWDNTEAFF.

The V call is TRBV6-5, the J call TRBJ1-5, with a possible D match to TRBD1 (5 bases). This CDR3 is 16 amino acids long. Germline V gene data show CDR1 as MNHEY and CDR2 as SVGAGI. Trimming took 0 bases from V and 3 from J, leaving 12 bases between them. The CDR3: CASSYSTGTDNQPQHF. CDR3 coding DNA: TGTGCCAGCAGTTACTCAACCGGGACGGACAATCAGCCCCAGCATTTT.

This clonotype was observed at least ten times. V usage is TRBV10-1 and J usage is TRBJ2-2; D may match TRBD1 or TRBD2 (6 bases each). This CDR3 region has 14 residues. The germline V gene has CDR1 WNHNN and CDR2 SYGVQD (reference sequence). V was clipped by 6 bases and J by 2 bases, with 10 bases between them. Here the CDR3 reads CASSPGGNTGELFF. CDR3 in DNA: TGCGCCAGCAGCCCCGGGGGCAACACCGGGGAGCTGTTTTTT.

This chain's CDR3 is CASSQFDQPQHF. The CDR3 nucleotides are TGTGCCAGCAGTCAGTTTGATCAGCCCCAGCATTTT. The V and J genes are TRBV11-2 and TRBJ1-5; no clear D gene. The ends were cut back, 6 bases at V and 5 bases at J, with 8 bases in the middle. This CDR3 contains 12 residues. Germline loops: CDR1 SGHAT, CDR2 FQNNGV.

This clonotype was seen at least ten times. The chain has TRBV20-1 and TRBJ2-2; D uncertain. The V gene lost 3 bases and the J gene lost 3 bases, with 23 bases spanning the gap. Germline V gene lookup returns CDR1 DFQATT and CDR2 SNEGSKA (reference sequence). The CDR3 is made up of 18 amino acids. This CDR3 reads CSARATHGLSPDTGELFF. The DNA of the CDR3 is TGCAGTGCTAGGGCCACTCATGGCCTATCGCCCGACACCGGGGAGCTGTTTTTT.

This clonotype showed up just a few times. The CDR3 ends on some other residue instead of the conserved phenylalanine or tryptophan, so this is likely a read error. The DNA is omitted, as the CDR3 cannot be located on it reliably, and the CDR3 follows TCRdb's listing. The rearrangement uses TRBV6-5 and TRBJ2-6; the table's D call, TRBD2, was not checked against the DNA. Per germline, CDR1 MNHEY and CDR2 SVGAGI. The CDR3 extends over 15 residues, inclusive of both ends. The CDR3 here is CASSYSGLAGGPFYL.

This clonotype was seen repeatedly, ten times or more. V usage is TRBV9 and J usage is TRBJ2-7; TRBD1 aligns across 10 bases. Germline CDR1 is SGDLS and CDR2 is YYNGEE. This CDR3 spans 15 amino acids. Losses at the gene ends were 4 bases for V and 4 bases for J; bases not matched to a gene: 8. In DNA form, the CDR3 reads TGTGCCAGCAGCCACGGGACAGGGGTTCCATACGAGCAGTACTTC. Protein product: CASSHGTGVPYEQYF. Combining the CDR3 with reference TRBV9 and TRBJ2-7 gives the whole variable domain DSGVTQTPKHLITATGQRVTLRCSPRSGDLSVYWYQQSLDQGLQFLIQYYNGEERAKGNILERFSAQQFPDLHSELNLSSLELGDSALYFCASSHGTGVPYEQYFGPGTRLTVT.

The rearrangement uses TRBV29-1 and TRBJ2-7; maybe TRBD1 (6 bases). This CDR3 spans 12 amino acids. The V end lost 4 bases, the J end lost 2 bases, and 9 bases lay between the germline ends. The germline CDR1 and CDR2 sequences are SQVTM and ANQGSEA. The CDR3 is CSVGRGPYEQYF. The DNA for the CDR3 is TGCAGCGTTGGCAGGGGCCCCTACGAGCAGTACTTC.

In this sample, this clonotype turned up a few times. V and J are TRBV14 and TRBJ2-1; D unclear. The CDR3 totals 16 residues. Germline values: CDR1 SGHDN, CDR2 FVKESK. Trimming took off 0 bases at V and 2 bases at J, with 11 bases between the two ends. CDR3 residues: CASSQEWAITYNEQFF. The DNA for the CDR3 is TGTGCCAGCAGCCAAGAGTGGGCAATCACCTACAATGAGCAGTTCTTC.

This clonotype was seen at least ten times. The genes are TRBV6-5 and TRBJ1-4; 12 bases fit TRBD1. This CDR3 has 18 residues. Germline-derived CDR1 and CDR2 are MNHEY and SVGAGI. The junction had 9 bases not matched to a gene; V was cut back by 5 bases and J by 2 bases. The CDR3 coding sequence is TGTGCCAGCAGTATCGTGGGACAGGGGGCTGCGACTAATGAAAAACTGTTTTTT. Translating gives CASSIVGQGAATNEKLFF.

The V and J genes are TRBV7-2 and TRBJ1-5; D gene unclear. Between the trimmed V and J ends, which lost 5 bases and 2 bases, there was a span of 10 bases. Per germline, CDR1 SGHTA and CDR2 FQGNSA. The CDR3 runs to 14 residues. CDR3 bases: TGTGCCAGCAGCGACGGACCGGGCAATCAGCCCCAGCATTTT. It specifies CASSDGPGNQPQHF.

The table lists this clonotype with many counts. The rearrangement uses TRBV5-8 and TRBJ2-5, with TRBD1 matching over 10 bases. This CDR3 has 14 amino acids. CDR1 SGHTS and CDR2 YDEGEE come from the germline V gene. J gave up 5 bases and V 4 bases, and 5 bases lay outside the gene matches. The CDR3 DNA follows: TGTGCCAGCAGCCCCGGGACAGGGGAGGAGACCCAGTACTTC. Its protein product is CASSPGTGEETQYF. Based on the CDR3 plus reference TRBV5-8 and TRBJ2-5, the full variable domain is EAGVTQSPTHLIKTRGQQATLRCSPISGHTSVYWYQQALGLGLQFLLWYDEGEERNRGNFPPRFSGRQFPNYSSELNVNALELEDSALYLCASSPGTGEETQYFGPGTRLLVL.

The rearrangement uses TRBV10-3 and TRBJ2-1; 14 bases line up with TRBD2. Germline V gene lookup returns CDR1 ENHRY and CDR2 SYGVKD. This CDR3 spans 16 amino acids. The V and J ends lost 4 bases and 6 bases, in that order; junction bases with no gene match: 5. DNA for the CDR3: TGTGCCATCAGTGGCGGGGGACTAGCGGGAGTCAATGAGCAGTTCTTC. Translating gives CAISGGGLAGVNEQFF.

To note about this clonotype: Its ends do not fully match the called genes, so a read error is possible. The CDR3 coding sequence is TGTGCCAGAAGCCAAGAGACAGTTGTAGCCAAAAACATTCAGTACTTC. Translating gives CARSQETVVAKNIQYF. The chain joins TRBV3-1 to TRBJ2-4; tentatively, D is TRBD1 (5 bases). From germline, CDR1 is LGHDT and CDR2 YNNKEL (reference sequence). The CDR3 sequence is 16 residues long. Complete variable domain (other parts from reference TRBV3-1 and TRBJ2-4): DTAVSQTPKYLVTQMGNDKSIKCEQNLGHDTMYWYKQDSKKFLKIMFSYNNKELIINETVPNRFSPKSPDKAHLNLHINSLELGDSAVYFCARSQETVVAKNIQYFGAGTRLSVL.

This rearrangement joins TRBV14 to TRBJ1-5; D is possibly TRBD1 (6 bases). Germline CDR1 reads SGHDN; CDR2 reads FVKESK. The V gene lost 4 bases and the J gene lost 5 bases, with 9 bases spanning the gap. This CDR3 is built from 13 residues. For the CDR3, the DNA is TGTGCCAGCAGCCTGGGGGGCTATCAGCCCCAGCATTTT. Protein product: CASSLGGYQPQHF.